This T cell receptor (beta chain) originates from a study of Graves' ophthalmopathy and Graves' hyperthyroidism. Investigators amplified TCR beta CDR3 regions from RNA transcripts. HTBI-primed RT-PCR formed the first round, and a multiplex PCR formed the second. TCRdb re-called the multiplex PCR reads through MiXCR, storing one row per CDR3 protein. The table shows 680,000 or so distinct CDR3 sequences, with 22% occurring only once. This clonotype occurred many times. Hyperthyroidism patients, aged 18 to 65, were newly diagnosed, under 2 months' duration. Fresh peripheral blood, 8.5 to 10 ml, was the PBMC source. CDR1 and CDR2 from the germline V gene are SGHAT and FQNNGV. The CDR3 length is 15 residues. Trimming shortened V by 0 bases and J by 4 bases, and 12 bases separated the two germline ends.

Sequencing input: peripheral blood. The clonotype comes from a woman younger than 35 with stable Graves' hyperthyroidism. Some clones in this sample may be carry-over from other donors' samples. V usage is TRBV11-2 and J usage is TRBJ1-2; weak D call: TRBD1 (5 bases). In DNA, the CDR3 is TGTGCCAGCAGCTTAGAAGGAGGACATAGCTATGGCTACACCTTC. Protein sequence: CASSLEGGHSYGYTF.